The rows below give T cell receptor beta chains drawn from one sample of a study of cytomegalovirus exposure and HLA in healthy donors. TCRdb keeps only in-frame clones here, not all; method: immunoSEQ multiplex PCR. The sample includes 170,000 or so clones, 80% to 90% seen only once; the top ten take around 1.9%. Material for sequencing was PBMCs. These receptors were obtained from a man aged 18 to 35 in good health and CMV-seronegative. Both conserved end residues are part of each CDR3. A D gene is named only where the DNA matches it firmly. Size tells how often a clone was seen (once, few, many) or the class of an expanded clone, and some rows leave it out.

clone size: once; J gene: TRBJ2-3; V gene: TRBV7-7; D gene: TRBD2; CDR3 DNA: TGTGCCAGCAGCCTAACTAGCGGGGACACAGATACGCAGTATTTT; CDR3 protein: CASSLTSGDTDTQYF
clone size: once; J gene: TRBJ1-2; V gene: TRBV19; D gene: NA; CDR3 DNA: TGTGCCAGTAGGGCAGGCAACCATGGCTACACCTTC; CDR3 protein: CASRAGNHGYTF
clone size: NA; J gene: TRBJ2-7; V gene: TRBV28; D gene: TRBD1; CDR3 DNA: TGTGCCAGCAGCCTAGCCGGGACAGTCTACGAGCAGTACTTC; CDR3 protein: CASSLAGTVYEQYF
clone size: NA; J gene: TRBJ1-1; V gene: TRBV19; D gene: NA; CDR3 DNA: TGTGCCAGTAGGCGGCCGGGGAGGGGGGGGCGTAGAAGCACTGAAGCTTTCTTT; CDR3 protein: CASRRPGRGGRRSTEAFF
clone size: NA; J gene: TRBJ1-2; V gene: TRBV6-1; D gene: TRBD1; CDR3 DNA: TGTGCCAGCAGTGTCGAGGGGGCAACGGGCTACACCTTC; CDR3 protein: CASSVEGATGYTF
clone size: NA; J gene: TRBJ2-1; V gene: TRBV28; D gene: TRBD1; CDR3 DNA: TGTGCCACCTTGGCGAGACAGGGGGCAAGTGAGCAGTTCTTC; CDR3 protein: CATLARQGASEQFF
clone size: NA; J gene: TRBJ2-1; V gene: TRBV18; D gene: TRBD2; CDR3 DNA: TGTGCCAGCTCACCAAGGGAGGAGCGGGATGGGTCCTACAATGAGCAGTTCTTC; CDR3 protein: CASSPREERDGSYNEQFF
clone size: NA; J gene: TRBJ2-3; V gene: TRBV11-2; D gene: NA; CDR3 DNA: TGTGCCAGCAGCTTTGGGGGGATGGATACGCAGTATTTT; CDR3 protein: CASSFGGMDTQYF
clone size: few; J gene: TRBJ2-6; V gene: TRBV6-4; D gene: NA; CDR3 DNA: TGTGCCAGCAGTGACTCGGGGAGTTCTGGGGCCAACGTCCTGACTTTC; CDR3 protein: CASSDSGSSGANVLTF
clone size: NA; J gene: TRBJ1-1; V gene: TRBV6-5; D gene: NA; CDR3 DNA: TGTGCCAGCAGTTACCGGCCTGAAGTGAGGAGGACTGAAGCTTTCTTT; CDR3 protein: CASSYRPEVRRTEAFF
clone size: NA; J gene: TRBJ2-7; V gene: TRBV30; D gene: TRBD1; CDR3 DNA: TGTGCCTTGGACAGGGGTTACGGGCAGTACTTC; CDR3 protein: CALDRGYGQYF
clone size: NA; J gene: TRBJ2-7; V gene: TRBV6-5; D gene: TRBD2; CDR3 DNA: TGTGCCAGCAGTACGGGACTAGCGGTCTGGTACGAGCAGTACTTC; CDR3 protein: CASSTGLAVWYEQYF
clone size: NA; J gene: TRBJ1-4; V gene: TRBV7-9; D gene: NA; CDR3 DNA: TGTGCCAGCAGCTTAGTTGGCACTAATGAAAAACTGTTTTTT; CDR3 protein: CASSLVGTNEKLFF
clone size: once; J gene: TRBJ1-1; V gene: TRBV7-9; D gene: NA; CDR3 DNA: TGTTCCGCGGGTACAGGGTCGAACACTGAAGCTTTCTTT; CDR3 protein: CSAGTGSNTEAFF
clone size: NA; J gene: TRBJ1-2; V gene: TRBV30; D gene: TRBD1; CDR3 DNA: TGTGCCTGGAGTGTACGGACAGGGGATGGCTACACCTTC; CDR3 protein: CAWSVRTGDGYTF
clone size: NA; J gene: TRBJ1-2; V gene: TRBV29-1; D gene: NA; CDR3 DNA: TGCAGCGTCGACGACAGTAACTATGGCTACACCTTC; CDR3 protein: CSVDDSNYGYTF
clone size: NA; J gene: TRBJ2-2; V gene: TRBV4-2; D gene: NA; CDR3 DNA: TGTGCCAGCAGCCAAGATGGGGGGGGGCCTACCGGGGAGCTGTTTTTT; CDR3 protein: CASSQDGGGPTGELFF
clone size: NA; J gene: TRBJ1-5; V gene: TRBV7-8; D gene: TRBD1; CDR3 DNA: TGTGCCAGCAGCCCCCGGGACAGGATGGGCGGCAATCAGCCCCAGCATTTT; CDR3 protein: CASSPRDRMGGNQPQHF
clone size: NA; J gene: TRBJ2-7; V gene: TRBV27; D gene: NA; CDR3 DNA: TGTGCCAGCAGTTTCGGCAGGGCCTACGAGCAGTACTTC; CDR3 protein: CASSFGRAYEQYF
clone size: few; J gene: TRBJ1-1; V gene: TRBV4-3; D gene: NA; CDR3 DNA: TGCGCCAGCAGCCAAGACGGAGGACCGAACACTGAAGCTTTCTTT; CDR3 protein: CASSQDGGPNTEAFF
clone size: NA; J gene: TRBJ2-3; V gene: TRBV29-1; D gene: TRBD2; CDR3 DNA: TGCAGCGTGAGCGGGAGGAACACAGATACGCAGTATTTT; CDR3 protein: CSVSGRNTDTQYF
clone size: NA; J gene: TRBJ1-4; V gene: TRBV5-1; D gene: TRBD1; CDR3 DNA: TGCGCCAGCAGCGCAGCCCGGACAGGGAACGAAAAACTGTTTTTT; CDR3 protein: CASSAARTGNEKLFF
clone size: once; J gene: TRBJ2-3; V gene: TRBV15; D gene: NA; CDR3 DNA: TGTGCCACCAGCAGAGAGGCCCCGGGGTCAATTGGCACAGATACGCAGTATTTT; CDR3 protein: CATSREAPGSIGTDTQYF
clone size: few; J gene: TRBJ2-7; V gene: TRBV12-5; D gene: TRBD2; CDR3 DNA: TGTGCTAGTGGTCTCCGAGGACTAGCGGGGGCTTTATCCTACGAGCAGTACTTC; CDR3 protein: CASGLRGLAGALSYEQYF
clone size: NA; J gene: TRBJ2-3; V gene: TRBV6-1; D gene: NA; CDR3 DNA: TGTGCCAGCAGTGAAGTCAGGGACACAGATACGCAGTATTTT; CDR3 protein: CASSEVRDTDTQYF
clone size: NA; J gene: TRBJ1-5; V gene: TRBV19; D gene: NA; CDR3 DNA: TGTGCCAGTAGCTTTACGGACAGAGTCAATCAGCCCCAGCATTTT; CDR3 protein: CASSFTDRVNQPQHF
clone size: NA; J gene: TRBJ2-3; V gene: TRBV6-5; D gene: TRBD2; CDR3 DNA: TGTGCCAGCTCCCGACTAGCGGGGCGCACAGATACGCAGTATTTT; CDR3 protein: CASSRLAGRTDTQYF
clone size: NA; J gene: TRBJ2-2; V gene: TRBV11-2; D gene: TRBD1; CDR3 DNA: TGTGCCAGCAGCTCACGTGTACAGGGGGGCGACGAGAACACCGGGGAGCTGTTTTTT; CDR3 protein: CASSSRVQGGDENTGELFF
clone size: NA; J gene: TRBJ1-6; V gene: TRBV29-1; D gene: NA; CDR3 DNA: TGCAGCGGCCGAATCGGGGGGACCCTCCACTTT; CDR3 protein: CSGRIGGTLHF
clone size: NA; J gene: TRBJ2-7; V gene: TRBV4-3; D gene: TRBD2; CDR3 DNA: TGCGCCAGCAGCCAAGATCTTGCGGGAGAACGCGAGCAGTACTTC; CDR3 protein: CASSQDLAGEREQYF
clone size: NA; J gene: TRBJ1-1; V gene: TRBV18; D gene: NA; CDR3 DNA: TGTGCCAGCTCACCTAGACAGCTTCAGAACACTGAAGCTTTCTTT; CDR3 protein: CASSPRQLQNTEAFF
clone size: NA; J gene: TRBJ2-1; V gene: TRBV14; D gene: TRBD1; CDR3 DNA: TGTGCCAGCAGCCAGGCCGGGACAGGGGACAATGAGCAGTTCTTC; CDR3 protein: CASSQAGTGDNEQFF
clone size: NA; J gene: TRBJ1-2; V gene: TRBV7-2; D gene: TRBD1; CDR3 DNA: TGTGCCAGCAGCCCCCTGCCAGGGGGCGTAACCCGGGGCTACACCTTC; CDR3 protein: CASSPLPGGVTRGYTF
clone size: NA; J gene: TRBJ1-1; V gene: TRBV5-5; D gene: NA; CDR3 DNA: TGTGCCAGCAGCTACGGTCCGGGGTTCCGCGGGATGAACACTGAAGCTTTCTTT; CDR3 protein: CASSYGPGFRGMNTEAFF
clone size: NA; J gene: TRBJ2-2; V gene: TRBV13; D gene: NA; CDR3 DNA: TGTGCCAGCAGCCCTAGGGCAGGGGAGGGGACCGGGGAGCTGTTTTTT; CDR3 protein: CASSPRAGEGTGELFF
clone size: few; J gene: TRBJ2-7; V gene: TRBV27; D gene: NA; CDR3 DNA: TGTGCCAGCAGTGAGGAAGTTAGCTCCTACGAGCAGTACTTC; CDR3 protein: CASSEEVSSYEQYF
clone size: NA; J gene: TRBJ1-4; V gene: TRBV2; D gene: TRBD1; CDR3 DNA: TGTGCCAGCAGCGCCCCGGAACAGGGGGTTAAGCAGTTTTTT; CDR3 protein: CASSAPEQGVKQFF
clone size: NA; J gene: TRBJ2-7; V gene: TRBV27; D gene: TRBD1; CDR3 DNA: TGTGCCAGCAGTCGGGACAGGGAGGACGAGCAGTACTTC; CDR3 protein: CASSRDREDEQYF
clone size: NA; J gene: TRBJ2-1; V gene: TRBV4-1; D gene: NA; CDR3 DNA: TGCGCCAGCAGCCAAGATCGACTAATTGGTGAGCAGTTCTTC; CDR3 protein: CASSQDRLIGEQFF
clone size: NA; J gene: TRBJ2-5; V gene: TRBV7-2; D gene: TRBD2; CDR3 DNA: TGTGCCAGCAGCTTCACGGCGGGAGGGGTTTGGGAGACCCAGTACTTC; CDR3 protein: CASSFTAGGVWETQYF
clone size: few; J gene: TRBJ1-5; V gene: TRBV7-3; D gene: NA; CDR3 DNA: TGTGCCAGCAGCTTAATGGGCGGGCAGCCCCAGCATTTT; CDR3 protein: CASSLMGGQPQHF
clone size: NA; J gene: TRBJ1-2; V gene: TRBV10-3; D gene: TRBD1; CDR3 DNA: TGTGCCATCAATCCTCAGGGGGGTGGCTATGGCTACACCTTC; CDR3 protein: CAINPQGGGYGYTF
clone size: NA; J gene: TRBJ2-4; V gene: TRBV9; D gene: NA; CDR3 DNA: TGTGCCAGTTCTCCGGGTCAGGGCCGAGCCAAAAACATTCAGTACTTC; CDR3 protein: CASSPGQGRAKNIQYF
clone size: NA; J gene: TRBJ2-4; V gene: TRBV14; D gene: NA; CDR3 DNA: TGTGCCAGCAGCCAAGATAGTTCCCAGGGGACCAAAAACATTCAGTACTTC; CDR3 protein: CASSQDSSQGTKNIQYF
clone size: NA; J gene: TRBJ2-3; V gene: TRBV10-3; D gene: TRBD2; CDR3 DNA: TGTGCCATCAGTGAGTCGACTAGCAAAGATACGCAGTATTTT; CDR3 protein: CAISESTSKDTQYF